A selection of T cell receptor beta chains follows, all from one sample in a study of T cell responses to AZD1222 COVID-19 vaccine. Measured with immunoSEQ multiplex PCR; TCRdb has only the in-frame clones, and not every one. Among about 110,000 clones, about 85% were seen once, and the ten largest hold 2% to 2.5%. Sequencing was performed on peripheral blood, taken 28 days after the second AZD1222 dose. All receptors come from an adult who received the AZD1222 COVID-19 vaccine. Each CDR3 is given without its conserved first and last residue. The order of the fields is clone size, V gene, J gene, CDR3 protein. Size tells how often a clone was seen (once, few, many) or the class of an expanded clone, and some rows leave it out.

>NA|TRBV11-2|TRBJ2-5
ASSSQKWAGGETQY
>medium-sized|TRBV7-9|TRBJ2-1
ASSLGRAGPHNEQF
>NA|TRBV5-1|TRBJ2-7
ASSLGTFLGEQY
>NA|TRBV6-5|TRBJ2-3
ASSLGRTDTQY
>once|TRBV7-9|TRBJ2-7
ASSPVGGYEQY
>NA|TRBV28|TRBJ1-1
ASSTNRGVREAF
>NA|TRBV10-3|TRBJ2-3
AISLAGSSTDTQY
>once|TRBV5-4|TRBJ2-1
ASSSTRDSSNEQF
>NA|TRBV5-1|TRBJ1-1
ASSLTGNTEAF
>NA|TRBV12-3/TRBV12-4|TRBJ2-7
ASSLTVPNEQY
>NA|TRBV27|TRBJ1-6
ASTISGSNSPLH
>NA|TRBV5-1|TRBJ1-2
ASSQGNRDNYGYT
>many|TRBV4-3|TRBJ2-1
ASSQDLGLGYNEQF
>once|TRBV2|TRBJ2-7
ASTTWTEVYEQY
>NA|TRBV3-1/TRBV3-2|TRBJ1-4
ASSPVRGGEEKLF
>NA|TRBV9|TRBJ2-7
ASGTSPNLHYEQY
>few|TRBV25-1|TRBJ2-7
ASSGRVDEQY
>once|TRBV10-3|TRBJ1-4
AISNRGSRATNEKLF
>NA|TRBV5-5|TRBJ2-1
ASSLVENEQF
>NA|TRBV2|TRBJ1-6
ASSVKMDSPLH
>NA|TRBV30|TRBJ1-1
AWSVKMIGQGGEAF
>NA|TRBV19|TRBJ1-2
ASSEDRDYGYT
>NA|TRBV21-1|TRBJ2-7
ASSTAGGLDEQY
>once|TRBV18|TRBJ1-2
ASSPGTGNYGYT
>NA|TRBV18|TRBJ2-7
ASSPGTSGSYEQY
>NA|TRBV28|TRBJ2-5
ASTPWDRTGETQY
>NA|TRBV6-2/TRBV6-3|TRBJ2-7
ASSYLSPSGKWYEQY
>NA|TRBV11-2|TRBJ1-1
ASSSLGGGLGDTEAF
>NA|TRBV3-1/TRBV3-2|TRBJ1-2
ASSQDTGLGYGYT
>NA|TRBV3-1/TRBV3-2|TRBJ2-7
ASSQVGTGLYEQY
>NA|TRBV2|TRBJ2-1
ASSENGDSYNEQF
>NA|TRBV2|TRBJ1-3
ASSDVGSGNTIY
>NA|TRBV4-1|TRBJ2-5
ASSQTSGRRVETQY
>NA|TRBV11-2|TRBJ1-4
ASSYSRATNEKLF
>NA|TRBV10-2|TRBJ1-1
ASSYSTRGSEAF
>NA|TRBV5-1|TRBJ1-2
ASSFVLFGKSGYT
>NA|TRBV5-1|TRBJ2-3
ASSLRSGQGARFTDTQY
>NA|TRBV15|TRBJ2-3
ATSRDLVPGIRTDTQY
>once|TRBV5-1|TRBJ2-2
ASSLSSNTGELF
>NA|TRBV28|TRBJ2-7
ASGTIGTASYEQY
>NA|TRBV3-1/TRBV3-2|TRBJ2-3
ASSQELTGAGTDTQY
>NA|TRBV7-2|TRBJ2-7
ASSSDTSGARYEQY
>NA|TRBV7-9|TRBJ1-6
ASSPDRANSPLH
>NA|TRBV5-4|TRBJ2-5
ASSSDRDHQETQY
>once|TRBV6-2/TRBV6-3|TRBJ2-5
ASSYRGSLLETQY
>NA|TRBV18|TRBJ1-1
ASSRRGTEAF
>NA|TRBV19|TRBJ2-3
ASSSGTGGDGTDTQY
>few|TRBV4-2|TRBJ2-7
ASSQDLAGAYEQY
>once|TRBV6-5|TRBJ1-1
ASKAGPEAF
>NA|TRBV5-1|TRBJ1-3
ASSLGVPGLGNTIY
>NA|TRBV19|TRBJ1-2
ASSISQGSGYT